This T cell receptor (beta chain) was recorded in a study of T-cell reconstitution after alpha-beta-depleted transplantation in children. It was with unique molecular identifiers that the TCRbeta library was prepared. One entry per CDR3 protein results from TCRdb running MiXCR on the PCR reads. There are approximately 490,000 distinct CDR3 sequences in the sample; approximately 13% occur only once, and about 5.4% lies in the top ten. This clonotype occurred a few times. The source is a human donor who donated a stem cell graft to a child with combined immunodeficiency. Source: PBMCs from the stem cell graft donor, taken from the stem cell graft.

The CDR3: CASSQDGNPGLGGYTF. DNA for the CDR3: TGCGCCAGCAGCCAAGATGGGAACCCGGGCTTGGGTGGCTACACCTTC. The gene calls are TRBV4-3 and TRBJ1-2; D is unclear. Germline V gene sequence: CDR1 LGHNA, CDR2 YSLEER. The V end was cut by 0 bases, the J end by 7 bases, with 18 bases between. The CDR3 consists of 16 residues.